The 22 T cell receptor beta chains below come from one sample, sequenced in a study of blood T cell repertoires in COVID-19. Assay used: immunoSEQ multiplex PCR; TCRdb lists only in-frame clones, some missing. The sample has about 47,000 clones, roughly 87% seen once. Sequencing was done on a sample of peripheral blood. These TCRs come from a man in his 60s with active COVID-19.

This chain joins TRBV30 and TRBJ1-1; TRBD1 is a possible D gene (6 bases). CDR1 GTSNPN and CDR2 SVGIG come from the germline V gene (reference sequence). This CDR3 is built from 14 residues. The ends were cut back, 0 bases at V and 5 bases at J, with 13 bases in the middle. CDR3 loop: CAWSVVGGQTEAFF. DNA of the CDR3: TGTGCCTGGAGTGTCGTTGGGGGCCAAACTGAAGCTTTCTTT.

This clone has more than one count but fewer than ten. This chain links TRBV28 with TRBJ1-3, with D possibly matching TRBD1 (6 bases). The length of the CDR3 is 16 residues. The V gene lost 5 bases and the J gene lost 1 base, with 15 bases spanning the gap. CDR1 is MDHEN, CDR2 SYDVKM, per germline. The CDR3 nucleotides read TGTGCCAGCAGTAATCCAGGGGAAGGTTCTGGAAACACCATATATTTT. Its translation is CASSNPGEGSGNTIYF.

CDR3 region: CASSVCPWPYEQYF. The CDR3 nucleotides read TGTGCCAGCAGCGTCTGCCCCTGGCCCTACGAGCAGTACTTC. This chain joins TRBV9 and TRBJ2-7; D is unresolved. The CDR3 is made up of 14 amino acids. Trimming left V 2 bases short and J 2 bases short, with 11 bases between. Germline lookup yields CDR1 SGDLS and CDR2 YYNGEE.

This chain joins TRBV6-5 and TRBJ2-5; 7 bases fit TRBD1. Trimming cost V 6 bases and J 2 bases; bases outside gene matches: 6. CDR3 size: 14 residues. In germline, CDR1 is MNHEY, CDR2 SVGAGI. CDR3 sequence: CASSQYRGQETQYF. CDR3 sequence (DNA): TGTGCCAGCAGCCAGTACAGGGGACAAGAGACCCAGTACTTC.

In DNA form, the CDR3 reads TGTGCCAGCAGTTTGGGGGCTATTGATGAGCAGTTCTTC. Its protein product is CASSLGAIDEQFF. The chain links TRBV12-3 or TRBV12-4 to TRBJ2-1, with a possible D match to TRBD1 (6 bases). There are 13 residues in the CDR3. Trimming pared 3 bases from V and 8 bases from J, leaving 11 bases between.

The chain recombines TRBV21-1 with TRBJ1-4. TRBV21-1 is described as a pseudogene. The CDR3 has 14 residues. CDR3 bases: TGTGCCAGCAGGGGAGGGCCGGAATGGGAAAAACTGTTTTTT. It is translated as CASRGGPEWEKLFF.

The genes are TRBV28 and TRBJ2-3; weak D call: TRBD1 (6 bases). CDR1 is MDHEN and CDR2 is SYDVKM in the germline V gene. Trimming removed 4 bases from V and 2 bases from J, with 28 bases in between. The CDR3 length is 20 residues. CDR3 nucleotide sequence: TGTGCCAGCAGTTCCCTGCTTTGGGGGCCTCCGGGACAAACCACAGATACGCAGTATTTT. This codes for CASSSLLWGPPGQTTDTQYF.

The chain links TRBV2 to TRBJ1-5; D may be TRBD1 (5 bases). The CDR3 runs to 17 residues. Trimming stripped 1 base from V and 0 bases from J, with 13 bases between. CDR1 is SNHLY, CDR2 FYNNEI, per germline. The CDR3 loop is CASSEERTTYSNQPQHF. As DNA, the CDR3 is TGTGCCAGCAGTGAAGAACGGACAACCTATAGCAATCAGCCCCAGCATTTT.

The rearrangement links TRBV10-3 to TRBJ1-1, with 9 bases aligning to TRBD1. The junction had 4 bases not matched to a gene; V was cut back by 7 bases and J by 1 base. The germline V gene encodes CDR1 ENHRY and CDR2 SYGVKD. CDR3 length equals 14 residues. CDR3 nucleotides: TGTGCCATCAAGACAGGGGGTTCGAACACTGAAGCTTTCTTT. It encodes CAIKTGGSNTEAFF.

The chain carries TRBV24-1 and TRBJ1-2; no firm D call. V lost 0 bases and J lost 3, with 13 bases in between. CDR1 is KGHDR, CDR2 SFDVKD, per germline. This CDR3 contains 16 residues. This CDR3 is CATSDLQSSGDYGYTF. In nucleotides, the CDR3 is TGTGCCACCAGTGATTTGCAGTCTTCCGGGGACTATGGCTACACCTTC.

The rearrangement links TRBV5-1 to TRBJ2-2; D may be TRBD2 (5 bases). CDR1 SGHRS and CDR2 YFSETQ come from the germline V gene. V lost 4 bases to trimming and J lost 3 bases, with 25 bases between them. This CDR3 region has 19 residues. CDR3 nucleotide sequence: TGCGCCAGCAGCCCGATGCAGTCCGGGGAGACGGCGTACACCGGGGAGCTGTTTTTT. It is translated as CASSPMQSGETAYTGELFF.

The V call is TRBV5-1, the J call TRBJ2-5; unclear D gene. The CDR3 is made up of 14 amino acids. The germline V and J ends were trimmed by 1 base and 0 bases, with 7 bases remaining between them. Germline CDR1 SGHRS, CDR2 YFSETQ. CDR3 amino acids: CASSLNSHQETQYF. CDR3 sequence (DNA): TGCGCCAGCAGCTTGAACAGCCACCAAGAGACCCAGTACTTC.

The J gene is TRBJ2-7, the V gene TRBV4-3; 8 bases align to TRBD2. Germline V lookup: CDR1 LGHNA, CDR2 YSLEER. This CDR3 has 16 amino acids. The trim removed 1 base at V and 4 bases at J, leaving 9 bases unmatched. The CDR3 nucleotides are TGCGCCAGCAGCCAAGGGGGACGGGGGGGCAGTTACGAGCAGTACTTC. This codes for CASSQGGRGGSYEQYF.

The chain has TRBV6-1 and TRBJ2-3; 10 nucleotides match TRBD2. V lost 2 bases and J lost 6; bases outside the gene matches: 11. The germline V gene has CDR1 MNHNS and CDR2 SASEGT. The CDR3 is made up of 17 amino acids. The CDR3 nucleotides read TGTGCCAGCAGTGAAATAGGGGGGACTAGCGTTGGTGATACGCAGTATTTT. This translates into CASSEIGGTSVGDTQYF.

This chain joins TRBV19 and TRBJ2-7; TRBD1 matches 9 bases. Trimming removed 3 bases from V and 6 bases from J; junction bases left unmatched: 3. Germline V gene data show CDR1 as LNHDA and CDR2 as SQIVND (reference sequence). The CDR3 sequence is 13 residues long. The CDR3: CASSIGTGSEQYF. CDR3 sequence (DNA): TGTGCCAGTAGTATCGGGACAGGGTCCGAGCAGTACTTC.

A few counts support this clone. The chain combines TRBV14 with TRBJ2-7; D is unclear. V dropped 0 bases and J dropped 3 bases, with 12 bases sitting between them. Germline-derived CDR1 and CDR2 are SGHDN and FVKESK. This CDR3 contains 15 residues. CDR3 residues: CASSQDHHSLYEQYF. The CDR3 DNA follows: TGTGCCAGCAGCCAAGATCATCACAGCCTCTACGAGCAGTACTTC.

J is TRBJ1-2 and V is TRBV3-1 (or the pseudogene TRBV3-2); TRBD1 is a possible D gene (5 bases). There are 15 residues in the CDR3. CDR1 is LGHDT, CDR2 YNNKEL, per germline (reference sequence). Trimming stripped 4 bases from V and 0 bases from J, with 12 bases between. DNA for the CDR3: TGTGCCAGCAGCCGCTCCGGGACTGCTAACTATGGCTACACCTTC. Protein sequence: CASSRSGTANYGYTF.

The rearrangement joins TRBV5-1 to TRBJ2-2, with 8 nucleotides matching TRBD1. The CDR3 runs 15 residues. Trimming at V came to 4 bases and at J to 2 bases, leaving 4 bases not matched to a gene. Germline assignment: CDR1 SGHRS and CDR2 YFSETQ. The CDR3 spells CASSVDRGNTGELFF. Here the CDR3 DNA reads TGCGCCAGCAGCGTCGACAGGGGTAACACCGGGGAGCTGTTTTTT.

The chain uses TRBV27 and TRBJ2-1; 9 positions agree with TRBD2. Germline CDR1 is MNHEY and CDR2 is SMNVEV (reference sequence). J was trimmed by 0 bases and V by 0 bases; bases with no gene match: 3. This CDR3 has 17 residues. The CDR3 is CASSLSWRGGSYNEQFF. CDR3 in DNA: TGTGCCAGCAGTTTATCGTGGCGGGGGGGCTCCTACAATGAGCAGTTCTTC.

DNA of the CDR3: TGTGCCAGCAGTGACCCCGGCAATGAGCAGTTCTTC. This sequence encodes CASSDPGNEQFF. The V call is TRBV2, the J call TRBJ2-1, with D uncertain. The length of the CDR3 is 12 residues. Germline CDR1 SNHLY, CDR2 FYNNEI. Deletions cut 3 bases from V and 6 bases from J, with 6 bases between.

V usage is TRBV6-1 and J usage is TRBJ2-7; the match to TRBD1 covers 10 bases. Germline trimming cut 3 bases from V and 1 base from J; bases unmatched to any gene: 3. CDR3 length: 15 amino acids. Germline values: CDR1 MNHNS, CDR2 SASEGT. The CDR3: CASSEWDRGSYEQYF. CDR3 in DNA: TGTGCCAGCAGTGAGTGGGACAGGGGATCCTACGAGCAGTACTTC.

In this sample, this clone turned up a few times. J is TRBJ1-2 and V is TRBV9; 9 nucleotides align to TRBD1. The CDR3 spans 17 residues. Germline V gene sequence: CDR1 SGDLS, CDR2 YYNGEE. The V and J ends lost 3 bases and 1 base, in that order; junction bases with no gene match: 10. The CDR3 nucleotides read TGTGCCAGCAGCGAACCGGGACAGGGACGGTTTAACTATGGCTACACCTTC. Protein product: CASSEPGQGRFNYGYTF. Variable domain in full (rest from reference TRBV9 and TRBJ1-2): DSGVTQTPKHLITATGQRVTLRCSPRSGDLSVYWYQQSLDQGLQFLIQYYNGEERAKGNILERFSAQQFPDLHSELNLSSLELGDSALYFCASSEPGQGRFNYGYTFGSGTRLTVV.